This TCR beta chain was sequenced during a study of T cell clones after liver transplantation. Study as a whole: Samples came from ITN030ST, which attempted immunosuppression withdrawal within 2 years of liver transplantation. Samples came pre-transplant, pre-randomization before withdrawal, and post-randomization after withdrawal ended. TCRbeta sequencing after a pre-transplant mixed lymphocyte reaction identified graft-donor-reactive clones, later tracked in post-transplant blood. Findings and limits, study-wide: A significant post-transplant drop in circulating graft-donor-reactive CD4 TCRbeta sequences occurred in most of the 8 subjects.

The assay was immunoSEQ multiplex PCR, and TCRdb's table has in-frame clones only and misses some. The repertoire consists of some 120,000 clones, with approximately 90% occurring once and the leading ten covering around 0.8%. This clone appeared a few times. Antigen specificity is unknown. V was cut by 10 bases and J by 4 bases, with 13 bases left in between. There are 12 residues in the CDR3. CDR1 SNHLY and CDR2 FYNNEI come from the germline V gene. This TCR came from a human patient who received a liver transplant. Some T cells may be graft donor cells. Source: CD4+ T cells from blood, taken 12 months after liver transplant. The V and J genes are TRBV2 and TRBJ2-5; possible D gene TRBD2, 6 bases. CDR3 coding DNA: TGTGCCACCACTACAGCGGGAGAGACCCAGTACTTC. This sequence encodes CATTTAGETQYF.